This T cell receptor (beta chain) was sequenced in a study of T cell responses to AZD1222 COVID-19 vaccine. Regarding this clone: Its antigen is not identified.

The V gene end was trimmed by 3 bases and the J gene end by 3 bases; junction bases not matched to a gene: 4. The germline CDR1 and CDR2 sequences are SGHNT and YENEEA. The CDR3 covers 15 residues. Whole-study findings and limits: Every sample of the repertoires postdated the peak T cell response. Receipt of two AZD1222 doses was followed by a rise in Spike-specific TCR breadth and depth.

Investigators merged groups given second doses at roughly 4 or roughly 12 weeks. Profiled with immunoSEQ multiplex PCR; TCRdb holds only in-frame clones, not every one. The sample lists 150,000 to 200,000 clones, approximately 93% occurring once. The source is an adult who received the AZD1222 COVID-19 vaccine. This chain links TRBV11-3 with TRBJ2-3; TRBD1 matches 9 bases. Sequenced here: peripheral blood, sampled 28 days after the second AZD1222 dose. This CDR3 reads CASSLGQGETDTQYF. As DNA, the CDR3 is TGTGCCAGCAGCTTGGGACAGGGTGAGACAGATACGCAGTATTTT.